The rows below give T cell receptor beta chains drawn from one sample of a study of Ad26.COV2.S vaccination and SARS-CoV-2 variants. Sequencing was performed with immunoSEQ multiplex PCR; in TCRdb, only in-frame clones are kept and a portion is missing. The sample consists of 350,000 to 450,000 clones, around four fifths of them appearing once. This specimen consisted of peripheral blood, obtained in a trial of Ad26.COV2.S vaccine versus placebo. Source of these receptors: a person between 18 and 65 years old who received the Ad26.COV2.S COVID-19 vaccine or a placebo. Both conserved end residues are part of each CDR3. Fields, in order: J gene, D gene, V gene, clone size, CDR3 protein, CDR3 DNA. D genes are given only for firm matches. Some rows have no size entry. The others give once, few or many, or a class for an expanded clone.

J: TRBJ1-1
D: TRBD1
V: TRBV9
size: .
CDR3: CASSKGTGLIIQGEAFF
DNA: TGTGCCAGCAGCAAAGGGACAGGGTTGATAATTCAGGGTGAAGCTTTCTTT

J: TRBJ1-1
D: TRBD1
V: TRBV5-1
size: .
CDR3: CASSVGQGYTEAFF
DNA: TGCGCCAGCAGCGTGGGACAGGGATATACTGAAGCTTTCTTT

J: TRBJ1-1
D: .
V: TRBV19
size: .
CDR3: CASSIGTNTEAFF
DNA: TGTGCCAGTAGTATAGGGACGAACACTGAAGCTTTCTTT

J: TRBJ1-1
D: .
V: TRBV19
size: .
CDR3: CASSQGNFAEAFF
DNA: TGTGCCAGTTCGCAGGGGAATTTCGCTGAAGCTTTCTTT

J: TRBJ1-5
D: TRBD1
V: TRBV16
size: .
CDR3: CASSQSKGAELGQPQHF
DNA: TGTGCCAGCAGCCAATCCAAGGGGGCTGAGTTAGGTCAGCCCCAGCATTTT

J: TRBJ2-7
D: .
V: TRBV27
size: .
CDR3: CASSSLWGAKDEQYF
DNA: TGTGCCAGCAGTTCCTTGTGGGGGGCCAAGGACGAGCAGTACTTC

J: TRBJ2-3
D: TRBD2
V: TRBV3-1/TRBV3-2
size: .
CDR3: CASRELAGEADTQYF
DNA: TGTGCCAGTCGAGAGCTAGCGGGAGAGGCAGATACGCAGTATTTT

J: TRBJ2-7
D: .
V: TRBV27
size: few
CDR3: CASSPRQDYEQYF
DNA: TGTGCCAGCAGTCCTCGACAGGACTACGAGCAGTACTTC

J: TRBJ2-2
D: TRBD1
V: TRBV4-3
size: few
CDR3: CASSQDRGTGELFF
DNA: TGCGCCAGCAGCCAAGACAGGGGGACCGGGGAGCTGTTTTTT

J: TRBJ1-5
D: .
V: TRBV18
size: .
CDR3: CASSPQGGNSNQPQHF
DNA: TGTGCCAGCTCACCACAGGGGGGAAATAGCAATCAGCCCCAGCATTTT

J: TRBJ1-2
D: TRBD1
V: TRBV4-3
size: few
CDR3: CASSHRTGDSYGYTF
DNA: TGCGCCAGCAGCCATCGGACAGGGGATAGCTATGGCTACACCTTC

J: TRBJ1-2
D: .
V: TRBV7-9
size: .
CDR3: CASSLDYGSFYGYTF
DNA: TGTGCCAGCAGCTTAGACTATGGGTCTTTCTATGGCTACACCTTC

J: TRBJ2-5
D: TRBD2
V: TRBV6-5
size: .
CDR3: CASSYSTSGQETQYF
DNA: TGTGCCAGCAGTTACTCGACTAGCGGGCAAGAGACCCAGTACTTC

J: TRBJ1-1
D: .
V: TRBV2
size: .
CDR3: CASSARALSTEAFF
DNA: TGTGCCAGCAGTGCCAGAGCCTTGAGCACTGAAGCTTTCTTT

J: TRBJ2-3
D: .
V: TRBV3-1/TRBV3-2
size: .
CDR3: CASSQAGGLATQYF
DNA: TGTGCCAGCAGCCAAGCTGGGGGCCTAGCAACGCAGTATTTT

J: TRBJ1-1
D: .
V: TRBV2
size: few
CDR3: CASSRTGNTEAFF
DNA: TGTGCCAGCAGTCGGACTGGGAACACTGAAGCTTTCTTT

J: TRBJ2-7
D: .
V: TRBV20-1
size: .
CDR3: CSASWRDEQYF
DNA: TGCAGTGCTAGTTGGAGGGACGAGCAGTACTTC